What follows are 20 T cell receptor beta chains derived from one specimen sequenced in a study of T cell clonotyping in hematopoietic cell transplantation. Generated by immunoSEQ multiplex PCR, the TCRdb table keeps only in-frame clones and is missing some. The sample contains 10,000 or so clones, approximately 77% of which appear only once. Sequencing used PBMCs, obtained 30 days after allogeneic stem cell transplant. The receptor source for this set is a female patient in her 40s who had an allogeneic stem cell transplant from a related donor, so T cells may come from the graft donor. Some clones in this sample may be carry-over from other donors' samples.

The chain carries TRBV30 and TRBJ1-4; D possibly corresponds to TRBD1 (5 bases). Germline values: CDR1 GTSNPN, CDR2 SVGIG (reference sequence). This CDR3 has 13 amino acids. V lost 7 bases to trimming and J lost 8 bases, with 17 bases between them. The CDR3 bases are TGTGCCTTATCCGGGGACTCGGGGGAAAAACTGTTTTTT. Its protein is CALSGDSGEKLFF.

This CDR3 is CASSTRGQGSLRETQYF. CDR3 DNA sequence: TGTGCCAGCAGCACCCGAGGACAGGGCTCCTTGCGGGAGACCCAGTACTTC. The chain has TRBV11-2 and TRBJ2-5; TRBD1 matches 8 bases. The CDR3 is 17 residues long. Germline values: CDR1 SGHAT, CDR2 FQNNGV. V dropped 5 bases and J dropped 5; count of bases not matched to a gene: 16.

This clone was counted a single time. The chain carries TRBV7-9 and TRBJ1-2, with D hard to call. V gave up 5 bases and J gave up 5 bases, with 9 bases separating them. This CDR3 spans 12 amino acids. Germline CDR1 is SEHNR and CDR2 is FQNEAQ (reference sequence). Here the CDR3 reads CASSPTRYGYTF. The CDR3 coding sequence is TGTGCCAGCAGCCCGACGAGGTATGGCTACACCTTC.

The gene calls are TRBV7-8 and TRBJ1-1; unclear D gene. CDR1 is SGHVS, CDR2 FQNEAQ, per germline. The CDR3 loop spans 13 amino acids. The V gene lost 0 bases and the J gene lost 4 bases, with 6 bases spanning the gap. The CDR3 here is CASSLAFLTEAFF. The CDR3 DNA is TGTGCCAGCAGCTTAGCGTTTCTCACTGAAGCTTTCTTT.

Points on this clone: The same CDR3 arises from other DNA sequences in this sample as well. V and J are TRBV11-2 and TRBJ2-1; unclear D gene. This CDR3 has 12 amino acids. V was pared by 0 bases and J by 10 bases, with 7 bases between. In germline, CDR1 is SGHAT, CDR2 FQNNGV. CDR3 in amino acids: CASSLDRSEQFF. CDR3 nucleotides: TGTGCCAGCAGCTTAGATCGGTCCGAGCAGTTCTTC.

CDR3 protein: CASSLQPRTEAFF. In DNA form, the CDR3 reads TGTGCCAGCAGCTTGCAACCCAGAACTGAAGCTTTCTTT. The chain joins TRBV5-5 to TRBJ1-1; D not resolved. V was cut by 1 base and J by 5 bases, with 9 bases left in between. Germline CDR1 is SGHKS and CDR2 is YYEKEE (reference sequence). CDR3 size: 13 residues.

The CDR3 here is CASSPIQWNTEAFF. CDR3 DNA sequence: TGTGCCAGCAGCCCTATACAGTGGAACACTGAAGCTTTCTTT. The chain links TRBV7-8 to TRBJ1-1, with D uncertain. There are 14 residues in the CDR3. Germline V CDR1 and CDR2: SGHVS, FQNEAQ. The V end lost 5 bases, the J end lost 1 base, and 11 bases lay between the germline ends. The full variable domain, rest sourced from reference TRBV7-8 and TRBJ1-1, is GAGVSQSPRYKVAKRGQDVALRCDPISGHVSLFWYQQALGQGPEFLTYFQNEAQLDKSGLPSDRFFAERPEGSVSTLKIQRTQQEDSAVYLCASSPIQWNTEAFFGQGTRLTVV.

The chain links TRBV7-6 to TRBJ2-7; 11 bases agree with TRBD2. Germline V gives CDR1 SGHVS, CDR2 FNYEAQ. The CDR3 runs 15 residues. The V gene end was trimmed by 5 bases and the J gene end by 0 bases; junction bases not matched to a gene: 3. CDR3 in amino acids: CASSPTSGASYEQYF. The CDR3 DNA follows: TGTGCCAGCAGCCCGACTAGCGGGGCCTCCTACGAGCAGTACTTC. The full variable domain, rest sourced from reference TRBV7-6 and TRBJ2-7, is GAGVSQSPRYKVTKRGQDVALRCDPISGHVSLYWYRQALGQGPEFLTYFNYEAQQDKSGLPNDRFSAERPEGSISTLTIQRTEQRDSAMYRCASSPTSGASYEQYFGPGTRLTVT.

The chain combines TRBV25-1 with TRBJ1-2; 12 bases map to TRBD1. The CDR3 has 16 residues. With V trimmed by 0 bases and J by 6 bases, 5 bases remained unmatched. The germline V gene has CDR1 MGHDK and CDR2 SYGVNS. CDR3 nucleotide sequence: TGTGCCAGCAGTGAATATACGGGACAGGGGGCTAATGGCTACACCTTC. Its translation: CASSEYTGQGANGYTF.

This clone was observed a handful of times. The chain recombines TRBV13 with TRBJ2-5; D is ambiguous. The CDR3 extends over 13 amino acids. Germline-derived CDR1 and CDR2 are PRHDT and FYEKMQ (reference sequence). V gave up 5 bases and J gave up 4 bases, with 11 bases separating them. DNA for the CDR3: TGTGCCAGCAGCCCTACAGACCGAGAGACCCAGTACTTC. Translation: CASSPTDRETQYF.

The CDR3 bases are TGTGCCAGCGGCGACAGCCTCTACTATGGCTACACCTTC. Its protein is CASGDSLYYGYTF. This sequence joins TRBV14 and TRBJ1-2, with D perhaps TRBD1 (5 bases). This CDR3 is 13 amino acids long. V was cut by 8 bases and J by 3 bases, with 13 bases left in between. Germline CDR1 reads SGHDN; CDR2 reads FVKESK.

This sequence joins TRBV4-1 and TRBJ2-1, with D possibly TRBD2 on 5 matching bases. V was pared by 2 bases and J by 10 bases, with 12 bases between. The CDR3 extends over 13 amino acids. Germline V gene data show CDR1 as MGHRA and CDR2 as YSYEKL. Written as DNA, the CDR3 is TGCGCCAGCAGCCAACAACTAGTCTACGAGCAGTTCTTC. Residues: CASSQQLVYEQFF.

This clone has a handful of counts. The chain employs TRBV19 and TRBJ1-2; D perhaps matches TRBD1 (5 bases). Trimming pared 0 bases from V and 4 bases from J, leaving 18 bases between. This CDR3 has 17 amino acids. Germline V lookup: CDR1 LNHDA, CDR2 SQIVND (reference sequence). CDR3 protein: CASSIDIQAGRVYGYTF. The DNA for the CDR3 is TGTGCCAGTAGTATAGACATCCAGGCAGGGCGGGTCTATGGCTACACCTTC.

There are a few counts of this clone. The chain combines TRBV29-1 with TRBJ2-1; D call uncertain. This CDR3 comprises 13 residues. Germline CDR1 is SQVTM and CDR2 is ANQGSEA. V lost 0 bases and J lost 6, with 9 bases in between. The CDR3: CSVEEGSGNEQFF. The CDR3 nucleotides read TGCAGCGTTGAAGAAGGATCCGGCAATGAGCAGTTCTTC.

The CDR3 loop is CASSEYSDRSYSPLHF. For the CDR3, the DNA is TGTGCCAGCAGTGAATATTCGGACAGGTCATACTCACCCCTCCACTTT. The V gene is TRBV25-1, the J gene TRBJ1-6; 7 bases agree with TRBD1. The CDR3 loop spans 16 amino acids. Germline CDR1 is MGHDK and CDR2 is SYGVNS. J was trimmed by 10 bases and V by 0 bases; bases with no gene match: 9.

The rearrangement joins TRBV4-2 to TRBJ2-7; 14 bases match TRBD2. The CDR3 is made up of 19 amino acids. Germline V gene data show CDR1 as LGHNA and CDR2 as YNFKEQ. Trimming cost V 1 base and J 6 bases; bases outside gene matches: 14. CDR3 region: CASSQGLGLAGGSGLEQYF. The CDR3, as DNA: TGTGCCAGCAGCCAAGGTCTCGGACTAGCGGGAGGATCCGGCCTCGAGCAGTACTTC.

CDR3 DNA: TGTGCCAGCAGTTTGGTTCGGGGTGCCGGGGAGTGGAATACGCAGTATTTT. This translates into CASSLVRGAGEWNTQYF. V is TRBV27 and J is TRBJ2-3; D is possibly TRBD2 (5 bases). This CDR3 spans 17 amino acids. Trimming cost V 3 bases and J 7 bases, with 23 bases left between them. CDR1 and CDR2 (germline): MNHEY, SMNVEV (reference sequence).

This clone is classed as medium-sized. V usage is TRBV7-8 and J usage is TRBJ2-7; D unclear. Trimming shortened V by 2 bases and J by 6 bases, and 5 bases separated the two germline ends. CDR3 length equals 11 residues. Germline loops: CDR1 SGHVS, CDR2 FQNEAQ. CDR3 amino acids: CASSLSVEQYF. CDR3 nucleotide sequence: TGTGCCAGCAGCTTATCAGTCGAGCAGTACTTC.

The chain couples TRBV11-2 to TRBJ1-3, with D unclear. With 4 bases removed from V and 0 bases from J, the gap between germline ends came to 16 bases. The CDR3 consists of 17 residues. Germline CDR1 reads SGHAT; CDR2 reads FQNNGV. CDR3 coding DNA: TGTGCCAGCAGCTATTCGGCAGGCGTAACCTCTGGAAACACCATATATTTT. Amino acid sequence: CASSYSAGVTSGNTIYF.

This rearrangement joins TRBV7-2 to TRBJ1-6; TRBD1 matches 7 bases. With 5 bases clipped from V and 9 bases from J, the junction kept 13 bases outside the gene matches. The germline V gene has CDR1 SGHTA and CDR2 FQGNSA. The CDR3 spans 16 residues. The CDR3 nucleotides are TGTGCCAGCAGCCTAACCTTACAGGGGTTTCGTTCACCCCTCCACTTT. It specifies CASSLTLQGFRSPLHF.